The entry that follows covers one T cell receptor (beta chain) sequence. The V gene's germline CDR1 is LNHDA and CDR2 SQIVND (reference sequence). This CDR3 has 13 amino acids. V lost 6 bases to trimming and J lost 0 bases, with 9 bases between them. The data originate from a study of blood T cell repertoires in COVID-19. Study summary: Samples representing acute and convalescent COVID-19 were sourced from the United States, Italy and Spain. Nucleic acid was either cDNA or gDNA, and it came from T cells, B-cell-depleted T cells, or PBMCs.

Study processing details: Amplification of reference gene primers provided the estimated nucleated cell counts. Sequencing was performed with immunoSEQ multiplex PCR; in TCRdb, only in-frame clones are kept and a portion is missing. V, J and clone size are those of that table, while D and trimming were read from the DNA. The sample yields around 100,000 clones, less than 95% seen once. The receptor comes from a human donor with active COVID-19. The donor label of this sample is uncertain. The chain links TRBV19 to TRBJ2-7; weak D call: TRBD2 (5 bases). The material sequenced was peripheral blood. The CDR3 nucleotides read TGTGCCAGTAGGACGGGAAACTCCTACGAGCAGTACTTC. Translating it yields CASRTGNSYEQYF.